This T cell receptor beta chain was sequenced in a study of vaccination and CD4 T cells after COVID-19. For the study at large: Median time from COVID diagnosis to post-COVID sampling was 101 days (35 to 161).

Treatment described: approximately nine-day PBMC culture with coronavirus spike peptide pools or control peptides (ViraFEST assay). For this clonotype: Its antigen is not identified.

Overall study findings and caveats: Median counts of SARS-CoV-2-reactive clonotypes increased from roughly 22 to 38; this difference was not significant.

Sequencing of the DNA from cultured CD4+ T cells was carried out with the Oncomine TCR Beta short-read assay. TCRdb reprocessed the PCR reads via MiXCR and lists one record per CDR3 protein. The data hold under 20,000 distinct CDR3 sequences, with about four fifths observed a single time. With 7 bases removed from V and 0 bases from J, the gap between germline ends came to 16 bases. Germline CDR1 is LNHDA and CDR2 is SQIVND (reference sequence). The CDR3 loop spans 16 amino acids. Here the sequenced sample was CD4+ T cells from blood, cultured in vitro, taken after SARS-CoV-2 vaccination. The receptor was derived from a human donor who received a COVID-19 vaccine. The gene calls are TRBV19 and TRBJ1-5; tentatively, D is TRBD1 (6 bases). The CDR3 nucleotides are TGTGCCAGTACCCAGGGGATCTCGCTTAGCAATCAGCCCCAGCATTTT. This gives the protein CASTQGISLSNQPQHF.